This TCR beta chain was retrieved from a study of blood T cells in healthy people across ages. The germline gives CDR1 DFQATT, CDR2 SNEGSKA (reference sequence). The CDR3 is 12 amino acids. Broader study findings: Per million T cells, TCR beta diversity dropped about linearly as age rose. Relative to aged donors, long-lived donors carried more naive CD4+ cells and displayed higher diversity. Donor CMV status was unknown, possibly confounding expanded clonotype changes.

The second PCR ran roughly 6 to 12 cycles with a sample-barcoded 5' primer and J-beta primers. TCRdb reprocessed the 5' RACE reads via MiXCR and lists one record per CDR3 protein. This sample has hundreds of thousands of distinct CDR3 sequences; 58% occur once, and the top ten carry roughly 22%. The extraction recovered at least 5.5 micrograms of total RNA per sample. Regarding this clonotype: Its antigen is not known. At one end the junction does not follow the germline gene, possibly because of a read error.

The source of this sequence is a man aged 30-40 years in good health. What was sequenced was blood. The chain employs TRBV20-1 and TRBJ1-5; D is undetermined. CDR3 bases: TGCAGTACTAGAGTCCCCGCGCAGCCCCAGCATTTT. As protein: CSTRVPAQPQHF.